This T cell receptor (beta chain) was recorded in a study of blood T cell repertoires in COVID-19. Across the study: Sources were T cells, B-cell-depleted T cells, or PBMCs; the material itself was cDNA or gDNA.

The repertoire was sequenced with immunoSEQ multiplex PCR; TCRdb's copy has only in-frame clones and lacks some. The sample lists roughly 46,000 clones, 88% occurring once. This CDR3 comprises 17 residues. Germline V gene sequence: CDR1 SGHRS, CDR2 YFSETQ. Trimming cost V 3 bases and J 4 bases; bases outside gene matches: 10. The chain is built from TRBV5-1 and TRBJ2-3, with 11 bases lining up with TRBD2. The sample was peripheral blood. This clonotype was sampled from a middle-aged man with active COVID-19. As DNA, the CDR3 is TGCGCCAGCAGCTCCGTAGCGGGGGGGCCCGGGGCAGATACGCAGTATTTT. This codes for CASSSVAGGPGADTQYF.